This paragraph reports one T cell receptor beta chain. Its antigen is as yet unknown. TCR beta VDJ and CDR3 profiling used genomic DNA as template. TCRdb independently ran MiXCR on the reads; one entry per CDR3 protein. The sample contains about 190,000 distinct CDR3 sequences, approximately 49% of which appear only once. Trimming at V came to 8 bases and at J to 12 bases, leaving 12 bases not matched to a gene. The CDR3 sequence is 13 residues long. CDR1 MDHEN and CDR2 SYDVKM come from the germline V gene. The entry originates in a study of CD8+CD57+ T cells in acquired aplastic anemia. About the research overall: Sorted cells (CD4+ and CD8+) yielded DNA amounts that averaged approximately 2.9 ug. There were some 9.8 million reads, on average, for CD4+ cells from healthy donors. Study-level findings and limits: Controls did not differ significantly from patients in CD8+ Simpson's diversity. Patients and controls had in common approximately 28 CD8+ CDR3 sequences.

This TCR was recovered from a human donor in good health, serving as a control. Sample: sorted CD4+, CD8+, or CD8+CD57+ T cells (not recorded which) from PBMCs. The V and J genes are TRBV28 and TRBJ1-2; 10 bases agree with TRBD1. CDR3 bases: TGTGCCAGCTCCGAAGGGGACAGGGGAGGAAACACCTTC. Protein sequence: CASSEGDRGGNTF.